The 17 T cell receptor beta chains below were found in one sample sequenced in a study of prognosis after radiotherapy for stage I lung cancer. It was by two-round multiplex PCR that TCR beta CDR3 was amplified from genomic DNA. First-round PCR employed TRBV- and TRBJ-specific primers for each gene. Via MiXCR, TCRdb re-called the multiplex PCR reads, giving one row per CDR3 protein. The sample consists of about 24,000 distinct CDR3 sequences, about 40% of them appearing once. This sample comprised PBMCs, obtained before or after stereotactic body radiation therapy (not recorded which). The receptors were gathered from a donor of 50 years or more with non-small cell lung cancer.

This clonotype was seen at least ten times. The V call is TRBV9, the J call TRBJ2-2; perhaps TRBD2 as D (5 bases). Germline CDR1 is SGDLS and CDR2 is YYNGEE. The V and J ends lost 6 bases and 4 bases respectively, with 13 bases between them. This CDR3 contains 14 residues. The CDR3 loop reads CASMGQEATGELFF. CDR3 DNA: TGTGCCAGCATGGGCCAGGAGGCCACCGGGGAGCTGTTTTTT. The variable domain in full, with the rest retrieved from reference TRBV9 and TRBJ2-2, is DSGVTQTPKHLITATGQRVTLRCSPRSGDLSVYWYQQSLDQGLQFLIQYYNGEERAKGNILERFSAQQFPDLHSELNLSSLELGDSALYFCASMGQEATGELFFGEGSRLTVL.

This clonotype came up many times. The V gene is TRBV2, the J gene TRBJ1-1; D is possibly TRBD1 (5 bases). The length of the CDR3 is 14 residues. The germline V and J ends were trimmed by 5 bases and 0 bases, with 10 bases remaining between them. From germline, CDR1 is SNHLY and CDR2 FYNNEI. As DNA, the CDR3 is TGTGCCAGCAGTCCCCAGACAGTGAACACTGAAGCTTTCTTT. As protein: CASSPQTVNTEAFF.

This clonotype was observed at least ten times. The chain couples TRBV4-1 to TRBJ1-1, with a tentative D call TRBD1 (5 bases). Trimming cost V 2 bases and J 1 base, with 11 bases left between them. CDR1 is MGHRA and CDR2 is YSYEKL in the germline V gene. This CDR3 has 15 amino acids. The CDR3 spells CASSQSGTGNTEAFF. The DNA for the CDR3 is TGCGCCAGCAGCCAATCGGGAACAGGGAACACTGAAGCTTTCTTT.

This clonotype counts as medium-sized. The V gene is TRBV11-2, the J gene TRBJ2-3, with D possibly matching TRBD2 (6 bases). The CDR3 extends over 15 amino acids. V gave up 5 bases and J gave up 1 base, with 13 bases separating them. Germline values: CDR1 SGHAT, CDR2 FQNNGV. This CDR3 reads CASSLSGSRTDTQYF. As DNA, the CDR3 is TGTGCCAGCAGCCTTAGCGGTTCCCGCACAGATACGCAGTATTTT.

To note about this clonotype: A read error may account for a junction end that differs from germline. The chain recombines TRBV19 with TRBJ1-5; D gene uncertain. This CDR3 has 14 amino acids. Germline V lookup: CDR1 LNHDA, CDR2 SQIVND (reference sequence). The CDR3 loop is CAGKGRAGNQPQHF. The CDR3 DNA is TGTGCCGGTAAGGGTAGGGCGGGCAATCAGCCACAGCATTTT.

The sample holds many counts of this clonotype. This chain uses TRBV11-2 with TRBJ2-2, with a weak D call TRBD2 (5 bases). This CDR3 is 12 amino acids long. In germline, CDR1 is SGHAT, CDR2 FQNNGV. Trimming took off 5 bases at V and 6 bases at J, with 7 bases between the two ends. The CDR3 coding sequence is TGTGCCAGCAGCCGAGGGTCCGGGGAGCTGTTTTTT. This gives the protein CASSRGSGELFF.

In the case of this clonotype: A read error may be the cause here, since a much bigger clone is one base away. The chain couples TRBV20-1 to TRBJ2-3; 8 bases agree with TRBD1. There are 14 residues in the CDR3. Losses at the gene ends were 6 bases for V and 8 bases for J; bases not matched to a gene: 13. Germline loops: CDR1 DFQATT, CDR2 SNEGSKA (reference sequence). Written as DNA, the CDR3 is TGCAGTGCGTCGGACAGGGCCAGCACATGTACGCAGTATTTT. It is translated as CSASDRASTCTQYF.

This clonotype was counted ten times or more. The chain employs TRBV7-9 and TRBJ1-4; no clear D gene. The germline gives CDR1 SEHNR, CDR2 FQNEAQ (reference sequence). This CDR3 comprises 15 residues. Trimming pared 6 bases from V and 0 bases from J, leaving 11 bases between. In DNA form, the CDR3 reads TGTGCCAGCAGTCCCTTAACTGCAACTAATGAAAAACTGTTTTTT. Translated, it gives CASSPLTATNEKLFF.

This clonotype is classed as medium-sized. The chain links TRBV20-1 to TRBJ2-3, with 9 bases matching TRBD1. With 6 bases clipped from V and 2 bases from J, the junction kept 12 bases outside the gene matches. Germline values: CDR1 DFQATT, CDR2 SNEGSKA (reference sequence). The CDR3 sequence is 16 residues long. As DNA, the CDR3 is TGCAGTGCCCCGCTACAGGACAGGGGATTCACAGATACGCAGTATTTT. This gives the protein CSAPLQDRGFTDTQYF.

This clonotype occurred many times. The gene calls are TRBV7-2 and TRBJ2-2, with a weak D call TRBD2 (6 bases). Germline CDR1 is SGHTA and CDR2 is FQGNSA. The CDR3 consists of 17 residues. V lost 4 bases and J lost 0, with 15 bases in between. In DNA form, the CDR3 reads TGTGCCAGCAGCTCCGCTCCGGCGGGGACGAACACCGGGGAGCTGTTTTTT. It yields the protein CASSSAPAGTNTGELFF. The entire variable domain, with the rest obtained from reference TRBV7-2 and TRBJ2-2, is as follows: GAGVSQSPSNKVTEKGKDVELRCDPISGHTALYWYRQSLGQGLEFLIYFQGNSAPDKSGLPSDRFSAERTGGSVSTLTIQRTQQEDSAVYLCASSSAPAGTNTGELFFGEGSRLTVL.

CDR3 amino acids: CASSDYTEAFF. The CDR3 coding sequence is TGTGCCAGCAGTGATTACACTGAAGCTTTCTTT. This chain uses TRBV6-2 or TRBV6-3 with TRBJ1-1; D not resolved. This CDR3 spans 11 amino acids. Trimming cost V 5 bases and J 3 bases, with 4 bases left between them. The V gene's germline CDR1 is MNHEY and CDR2 SVGEGT.

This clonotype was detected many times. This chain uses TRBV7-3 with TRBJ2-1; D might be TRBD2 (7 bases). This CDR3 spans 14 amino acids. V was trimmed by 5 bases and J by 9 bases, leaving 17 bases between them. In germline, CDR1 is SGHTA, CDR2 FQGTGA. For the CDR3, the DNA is TGTGCCAGCAGCCCCATAGGGGGGGAGAGTGAGCAGTTCTTC. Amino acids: CASSPIGGESEQFF.

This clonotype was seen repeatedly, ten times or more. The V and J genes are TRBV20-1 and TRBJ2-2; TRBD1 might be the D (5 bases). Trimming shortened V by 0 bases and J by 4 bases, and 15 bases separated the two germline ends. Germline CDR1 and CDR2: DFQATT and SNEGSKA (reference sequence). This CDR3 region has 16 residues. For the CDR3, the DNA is TGCAGTGCTAGAGATCTTAAGGGTACAGGCACCGGGGAGCTGTTTTTT. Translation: CSARDLKGTGTGELFF.

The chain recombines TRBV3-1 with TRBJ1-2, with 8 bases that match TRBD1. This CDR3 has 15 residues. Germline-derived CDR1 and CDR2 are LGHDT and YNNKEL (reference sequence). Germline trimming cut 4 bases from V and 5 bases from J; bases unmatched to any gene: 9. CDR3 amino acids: CASSLNQGAPYGYTF. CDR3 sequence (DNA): TGTGCCAGCAGCCTAAATCAGGGGGCGCCGTATGGCTACACCTTC. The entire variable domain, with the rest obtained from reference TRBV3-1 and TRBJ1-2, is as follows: DTAVSQTPKYLVTQMGNDKSIKCEQNLGHDTMYWYKQDSKKFLKIMFSYNNKELIINETVPNRFSPKSPDKAHLNLHINSLELGDSAVYFCASSLNQGAPYGYTFGSGTRLTVV.

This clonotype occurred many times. The CDR3: CSAGGLAGTYEQYF. The CDR3 nucleotides are TGCAGTGCTGGGGGACTAGCGGGGACCTACGAGCAGTACTTC. The V and J genes are TRBV20-1 and TRBJ2-7; 13 bases line up with TRBD2. Germline CDR1 DFQATT, CDR2 SNEGSKA (reference sequence). CDR3 length equals 14 residues. V lost 5 bases and J lost 2; bases outside the gene matches: 3.

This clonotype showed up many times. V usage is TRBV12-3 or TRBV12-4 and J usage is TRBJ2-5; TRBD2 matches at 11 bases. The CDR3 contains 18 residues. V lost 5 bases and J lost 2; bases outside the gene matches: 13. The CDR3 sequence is CASSPDRELAGGQETQYF. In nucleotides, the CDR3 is TGTGCCAGCAGTCCGGACAGGGAGCTAGCGGGAGGTCAAGAGACCCAGTACTTC.

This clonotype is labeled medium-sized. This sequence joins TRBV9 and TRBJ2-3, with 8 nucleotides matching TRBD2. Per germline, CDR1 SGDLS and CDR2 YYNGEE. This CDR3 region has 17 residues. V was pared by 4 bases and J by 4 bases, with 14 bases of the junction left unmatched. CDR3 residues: CASSPLGGAGVADTQYF. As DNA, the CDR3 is TGTGCCAGCAGCCCCCTTGGTGGAGCGGGAGTGGCAGATACGCAGTATTTT.